The 5 T cell receptor beta chains presented below share a single source sample, sequenced in a study of identical twins. TCRdb re-called the 5' RACE reads through MiXCR, storing one row per CDR3 protein. The sample carries hundreds of thousands of distinct CDR3 sequences, approximately 6% recorded once. The source material was naive T cells sorted from blood. The receptors come from a man in his late teens or twenties in good health.

This clonotype was detected ten times or more. The V call is TRBV29-1, the J call TRBJ2-1; the D is unclear. V was pared by 3 bases and J by 0 bases, with 9 bases between. Germline assignment: CDR1 SQVTM and CDR2 ANQGSEA. The CDR3 totals 14 residues. CDR3 coding DNA: TGCAGCGTTGACGCTCAAAGCTCCTACAATGAGCAGTTCTTC. It specifies CSVDAQSSYNEQFF.

This clonotype was counted at least ten times. The chain employs TRBV11-2 and TRBJ2-1, with 7 bases matching TRBD2. Unmatched junction bases numbered 2, after V lost 1 base and J lost 2 bases. The CDR3 spans 15 residues. Germline V gene lookup returns CDR1 SGHAT and CDR2 FQNNGV. The CDR3 DNA sequence: TGTGCCAGCAGCTTAGGCGGGAGCACCTACAATGAGCAGTTCTTC. It translates to CASSLGGSTYNEQFF.

The genes are TRBV15 and TRBJ2-2, with 8 bases lining up with TRBD1. The V gene end was trimmed by 4 bases and the J gene end by 4 bases; junction bases not matched to a gene: 5. This CDR3 contains 15 residues. CDR1 and CDR2 from the germline V gene are LNHNV and YYDKDF (reference sequence). As DNA, the CDR3 is TGTGCCACCAGCACAGCGGACAGGGCCACCGGGGAGCTGTTTTTT. Translation gives CATSTADRATGELFF.

This clonotype turned up a few times. The chain links TRBV20-1 to TRBJ2-5; TRBD1 or TRBD2 may be the D gene (5 bases each). CDR3 size: 13 residues. CDR1 is DFQATT, CDR2 SNEGSKA, per germline (reference sequence). Trimming removed 5 bases from V and 5 bases from J, with 15 bases in between. CDR3 protein: CSAPRDPWETQYF. CDR3 sequence (DNA): TGCAGTGCTCCTCGGGACCCGTGGGAGACCCAGTACTTC.

This chain joins TRBV29-1 and TRBJ2-2, with D tentatively TRBD1 or TRBD2 (5 bases each). V lost 3 bases and J 4 bases, leaving 15 bases between the germline ends. Germline lookup yields CDR1 SQVTM and CDR2 ANQGSEA. CDR3 length: 15 amino acids. CDR3 DNA: TGCAGCGTTGAGGGGGATCGAGTGGGCACCGGGGAGCTGTTTTTT. The encoded protein is CSVEGDRVGTGELFF.